These T cell receptor beta chains were read from a single sample in a study of T cells in narcolepsy. The protocol was immunoSEQ multiplex PCR, while the TCRdb copy is restricted to in-frame clones and leaves out a portion. In the table there are over 25,000 clones, about four fifths of which are singletons. Sequencing was done on a sample of memory (CD45RA-) CD4+ T cells from blood. These TCRs come from a human donor in good health. CDR3s include the opening cysteine and the closing phenylalanine or tryptophan. D genes are given only for firm matches. Some rows mark clone size as missing; the rest say once, few, many or name a class of expanded clone.

d_gene	v_gene	j_gene	abundance	CDR3aa	CDR3nt
NA	TRBV7-9	TRBJ1-3	NA	CASSQESLSGNTIYF	TGTGCCAGCAGCCAAGAGTCGCTCTCTGGAAACACCATATATTTT
TRBD1	TRBV6-6	TRBJ1-2	NA	CASSYGTEGYGYTF	TGTGCCAGCAGTTACGGGACAGAAGGGTATGGCTACACCTTC
NA	TRBV11-2	TRBJ2-6	NA	CASSSQGFSGANVLTF	TGTGCCAGCAGCTCCCAGGGGTTCTCTGGGGCCAACGTCCTGACTTTC
NA	TRBV12-5	TRBJ2-3	NA	CASKGPITDTQYF	TGTGCTAGTAAGGGGCCGATAACAGATACGCAGTATTTT
NA	TRBV30	TRBJ2-7	NA	CAWSPLGNEQYF	TGTGCCTGGAGTCCTTTAGGGAACGAGCAGTACTTC
NA	TRBV9	TRBJ2-6	NA	CASSVGTLGANVLTF	TGTGCCAGCAGCGTGGGGACGCTCGGGGCCAACGTCCTGACTTTC
NA	TRBV6-1	TRBJ1-2	NA	CASSEGRVRGTF	TGTGCCAGCAGTGAAGGAAGGGTCCGGGGGACCTTC
NA	TRBV5-1	TRBJ2-2	once	CASSSGPGNTGELFF	TGCGCCAGCAGCTCTGGGCCTGGGAACACCGGGGAGCTGTTTTTT
NA	TRBV27	TRBJ2-1	few	CASSKAPDNEQFF	TGTGCCAGCAGCAAGGCCCCGGATAATGAGCAGTTCTTC
TRBD2	TRBV4-1	TRBJ2-5	NA	CASSLTSGGGYQETQYF	TGCGCCAGCAGCCTGACTAGCGGGGGGGGGTACCAAGAGACCCAGTACTTC
NA	TRBV27	TRBJ1-6	NA	CASTKAGADSPLHF	TGTGCCAGTACCAAGGCGGGGGCCGATTCACCCCTCCACTTT
TRBD2	TRBV4-1	TRBJ2-5	NA	CASSQGGSSGRYQETQYF	TGCGCCAGCAGCCAAGGAGGCTCAAGCGGGAGGTACCAAGAGACCCAGTACTTC
NA	TRBV2	TRBJ1-1	once	CASRRGPAGNTEAFF	TGTGCCAGCAGGAGGGGACCCGCAGGGAACACTGAAGCTTTCTTT
TRBD2	TRBV30	TRBJ2-5	NA	CAWAPGGVTQYF	TGTGCCTGGGCTCCTGGGGGGGTGACCCAGTACTTC
NA	TRBV18	TRBJ2-7	NA	CASSLQSYEQYF	TGTGCCAGCTCACTACAGTCCTACGAGCAGTACTTC
NA	TRBV7-3	TRBJ1-1	few	CASSLRSGPGGMNTEAFF	TGTGCCAGCAGCTTAAGGTCGGGACCCGGGGGTATGAACACTGAAGCTTTCTTT
NA	TRBV15	TRBJ2-7	NA	CATSRDPTNYEQYF	TGTGCCACCAGCAGAGATCCTACGAACTACGAGCAGTACTTC
TRBD1	TRBV9	TRBJ1-2	few	CASSDFRGRGGYTF	TGTGCCAGCAGCGACTTCAGGGGGCGAGGGGGCTACACCTTC